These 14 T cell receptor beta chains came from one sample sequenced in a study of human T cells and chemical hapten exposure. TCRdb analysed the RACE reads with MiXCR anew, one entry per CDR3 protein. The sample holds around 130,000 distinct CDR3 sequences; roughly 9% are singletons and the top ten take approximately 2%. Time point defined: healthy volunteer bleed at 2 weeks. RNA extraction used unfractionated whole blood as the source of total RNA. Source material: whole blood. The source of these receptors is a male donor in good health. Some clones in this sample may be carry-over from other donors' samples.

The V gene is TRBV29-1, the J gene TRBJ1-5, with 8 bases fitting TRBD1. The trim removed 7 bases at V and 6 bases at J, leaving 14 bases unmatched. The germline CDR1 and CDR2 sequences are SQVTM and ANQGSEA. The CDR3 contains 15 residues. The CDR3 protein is CSATHGTGVGQPQHF. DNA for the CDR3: TGCAGCGCTACTCACGGGACAGGTGTAGGTCAGCCCCAGCATTTT.

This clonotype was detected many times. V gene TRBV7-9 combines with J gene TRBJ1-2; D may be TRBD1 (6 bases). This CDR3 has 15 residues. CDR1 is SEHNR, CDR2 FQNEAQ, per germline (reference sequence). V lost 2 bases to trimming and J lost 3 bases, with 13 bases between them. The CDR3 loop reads CASSLIVDRDYGYTF. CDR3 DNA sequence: TGTGCCAGCAGCTTAATTGTGGACAGAGACTATGGCTACACCTTC. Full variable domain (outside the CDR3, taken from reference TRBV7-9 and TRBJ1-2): DTGVSQNPRHKITKRGQNVTFRCDPISEHNRLYWYRQTLGQGPEFLTYFQNEAQLEKSRLLSDRFSAERPKGSFSTLEIQRTEQGDSAMYLCASSLIVDRDYGYTFGSGTRLTVV.

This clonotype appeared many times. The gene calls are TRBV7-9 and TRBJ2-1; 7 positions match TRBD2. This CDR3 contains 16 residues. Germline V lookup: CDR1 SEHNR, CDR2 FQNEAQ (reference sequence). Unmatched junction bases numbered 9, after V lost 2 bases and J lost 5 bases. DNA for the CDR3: TGTGCCAGCAGCTTATCTCCGGGAGGTGGAAACAATGAGCAGTTCTTC. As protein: CASSLSPGGGNNEQFF.

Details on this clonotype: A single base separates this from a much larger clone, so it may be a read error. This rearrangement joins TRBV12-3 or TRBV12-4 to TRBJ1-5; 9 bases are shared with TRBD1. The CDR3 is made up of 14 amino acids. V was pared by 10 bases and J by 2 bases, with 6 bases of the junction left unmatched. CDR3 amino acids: CATMTGGRNQPQHF. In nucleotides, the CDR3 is TGTGCCACCATGACAGGGGGTCGCAATCAGCCCCAGCATTTT.

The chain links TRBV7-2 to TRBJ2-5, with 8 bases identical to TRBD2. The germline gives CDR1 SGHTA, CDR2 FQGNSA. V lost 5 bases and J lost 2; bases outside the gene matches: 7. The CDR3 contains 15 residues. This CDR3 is CASSQVGTRQETQYF. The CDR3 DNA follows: TGTGCCAGCAGCCAGGTCGGGACTAGACAAGAGACCCAGTACTTC. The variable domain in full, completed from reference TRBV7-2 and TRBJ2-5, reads GAGVSQSPSNKVTEKGKDVELRCDPISGHTALYWYRQSLGQGLEFLIYFQGNSAPDKSGLPSDRFSAERTGGSVSTLTIQRTQQEDSAVYLCASSQVGTRQETQYFGPGTRLLVL.

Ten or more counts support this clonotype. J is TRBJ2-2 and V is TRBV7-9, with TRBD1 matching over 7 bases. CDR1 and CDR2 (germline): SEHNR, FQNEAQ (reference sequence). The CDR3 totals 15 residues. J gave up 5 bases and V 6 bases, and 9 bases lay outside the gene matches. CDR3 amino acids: CASRPSNRGTGELFF. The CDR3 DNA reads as TGTGCCAGCAGACCCTCCAACAGGGGAACCGGGGAGCTGTTTTTT.

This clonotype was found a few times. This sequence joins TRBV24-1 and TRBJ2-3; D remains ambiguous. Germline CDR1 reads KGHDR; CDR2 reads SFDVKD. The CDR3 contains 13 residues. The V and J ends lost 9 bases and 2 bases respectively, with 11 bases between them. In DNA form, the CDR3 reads TGTGCCACCGCGGCAGCTGACACAGATACGCAGTATTTT. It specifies CATAAADTDTQYF.

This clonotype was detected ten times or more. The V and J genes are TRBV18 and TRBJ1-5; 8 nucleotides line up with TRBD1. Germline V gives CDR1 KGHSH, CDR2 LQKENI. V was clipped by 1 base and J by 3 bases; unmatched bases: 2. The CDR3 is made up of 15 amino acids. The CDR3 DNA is TGTGCCAGCTCACCACTGGACAGGGTCAATCAGCCCCAGCATTTT. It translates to CASSPLDRVNQPQHF. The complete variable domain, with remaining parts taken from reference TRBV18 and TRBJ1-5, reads NAGVMQNPRHLVRRRGQEARLRCSPMKGHSHVYWYRQLPEEGLKFMVYLQKENIIDESGMPKERFSAEFPKEGPSILRIQQVVRGDSAAYFCASSPLDRVNQPQHFGDGTRLSIL.

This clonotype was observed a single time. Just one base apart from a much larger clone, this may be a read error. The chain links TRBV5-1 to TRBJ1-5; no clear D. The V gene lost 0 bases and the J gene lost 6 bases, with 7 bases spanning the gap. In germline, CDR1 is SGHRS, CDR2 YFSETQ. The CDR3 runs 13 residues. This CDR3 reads CASSLDGFQPQHF. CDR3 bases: TGCGCCAGCAGCTTGGACGGTTTTCAGCCCCAGCATTTT.

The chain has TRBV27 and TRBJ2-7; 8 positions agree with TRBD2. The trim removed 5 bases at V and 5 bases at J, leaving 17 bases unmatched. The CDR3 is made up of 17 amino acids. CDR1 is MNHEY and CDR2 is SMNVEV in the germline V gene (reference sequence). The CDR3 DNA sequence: TGTGCCAGCAGTCCCGACCATTGGAGCGGGAGAGGGGACGAGCAGTACTTC. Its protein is CASSPDHWSGRGDEQYF.

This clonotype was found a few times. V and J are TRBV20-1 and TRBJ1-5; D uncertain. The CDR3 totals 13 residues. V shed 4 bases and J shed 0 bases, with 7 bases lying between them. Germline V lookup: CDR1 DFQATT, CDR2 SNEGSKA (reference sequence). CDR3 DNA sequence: TGCAGTGCTACCCACTATAGCAATCAGCCCCAGCATTTT. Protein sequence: CSATHYSNQPQHF.

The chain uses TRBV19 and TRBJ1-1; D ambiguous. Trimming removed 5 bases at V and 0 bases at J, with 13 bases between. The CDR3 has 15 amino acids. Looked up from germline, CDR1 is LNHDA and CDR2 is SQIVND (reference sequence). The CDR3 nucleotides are TGTGCCAGTAGTCCCCGGGGAGGTGTGAACACTGAAGCTTTCTTT. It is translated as CASSPRGGVNTEAFF.

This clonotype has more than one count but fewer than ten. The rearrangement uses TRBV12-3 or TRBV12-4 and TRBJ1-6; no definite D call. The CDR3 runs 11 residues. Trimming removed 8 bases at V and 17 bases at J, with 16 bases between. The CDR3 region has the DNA TGTGCCAGCGGAGGTGGCAGGATCGTCCACTTT. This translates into CASGGGRIVHF.

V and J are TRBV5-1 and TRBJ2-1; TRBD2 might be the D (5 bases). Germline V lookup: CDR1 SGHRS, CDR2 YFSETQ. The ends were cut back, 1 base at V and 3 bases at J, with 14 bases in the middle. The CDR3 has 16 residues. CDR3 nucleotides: TGCGCCAGCAGCTTGTCACTAGTGTTCGGCTACAATGAGCAGTTCTTC. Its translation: CASSLSLVFGYNEQFF.